What follows is one T cell receptor (beta chain) and its context. This sample is drawn from a study of circulating tumor DNA in untreated peripheral T-cell lymphoma. Trimming removed 5 bases from V and 2 bases from J, with 12 bases in between. The CDR3 sequence is 14 residues long. Germline V CDR1 and CDR2: LNHDA, SQIVND (reference sequence). Sequencing used immunoSEQ multiplex PCR; TCRdb keeps in-frame clones, though not all of them. The data hold roughly 9,000 clones, with about 82% observed a single time. The source is a human donor with peripheral T-cell lymphoma. What was sequenced was tumor tissue. The gene calls are TRBV19 and TRBJ1-2; D call uncertain. CDR3 in amino acids: CASSEGIGNYGYTF. As DNA, the CDR3 is TGTGCCAGTAGTGAAGGGATTGGGAACTATGGCTACACCTTC.